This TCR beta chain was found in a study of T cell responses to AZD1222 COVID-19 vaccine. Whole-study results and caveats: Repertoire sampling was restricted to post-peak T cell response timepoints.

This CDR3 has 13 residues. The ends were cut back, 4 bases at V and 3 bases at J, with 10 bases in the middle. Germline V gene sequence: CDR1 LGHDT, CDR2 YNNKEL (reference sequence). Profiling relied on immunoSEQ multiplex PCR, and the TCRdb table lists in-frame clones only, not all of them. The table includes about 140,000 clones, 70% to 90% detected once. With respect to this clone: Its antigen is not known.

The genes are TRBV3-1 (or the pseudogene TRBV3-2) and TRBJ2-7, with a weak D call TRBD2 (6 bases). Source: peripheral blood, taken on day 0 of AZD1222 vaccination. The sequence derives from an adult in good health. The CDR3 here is CASSLGLIYEQYF. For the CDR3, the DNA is TGTGCCAGCAGCCTGGGACTGATCTACGAGCAGTACTTC.